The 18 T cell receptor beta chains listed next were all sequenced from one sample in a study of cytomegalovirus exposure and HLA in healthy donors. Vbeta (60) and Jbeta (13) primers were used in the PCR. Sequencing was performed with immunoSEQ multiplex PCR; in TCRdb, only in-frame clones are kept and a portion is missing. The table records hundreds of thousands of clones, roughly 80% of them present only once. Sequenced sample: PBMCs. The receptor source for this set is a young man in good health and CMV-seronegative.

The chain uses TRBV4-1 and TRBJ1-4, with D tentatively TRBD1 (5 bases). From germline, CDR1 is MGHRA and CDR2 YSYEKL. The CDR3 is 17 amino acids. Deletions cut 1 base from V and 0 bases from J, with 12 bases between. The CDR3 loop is CASSQVGGGATNEKLFF. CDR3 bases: TGCGCCAGCAGCCAAGTGGGGGGGGGTGCAACTAATGAAAAACTGTTTTTT.

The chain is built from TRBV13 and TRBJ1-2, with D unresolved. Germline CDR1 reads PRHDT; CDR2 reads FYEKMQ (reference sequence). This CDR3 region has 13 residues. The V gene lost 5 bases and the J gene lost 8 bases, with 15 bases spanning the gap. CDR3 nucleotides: TGTGCCAGCAGCCCTGTCCCCTCTCCGGGCTACACCTTC. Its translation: CASSPVPSPGYTF.

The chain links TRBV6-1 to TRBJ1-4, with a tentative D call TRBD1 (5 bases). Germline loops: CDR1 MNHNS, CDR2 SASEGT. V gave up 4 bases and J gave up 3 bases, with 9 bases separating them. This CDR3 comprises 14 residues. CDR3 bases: TGTGCCAGCAGTGCCAGGGAGGCTAATGAAAAACTGTTTTTT. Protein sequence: CASSAREANEKLFF.

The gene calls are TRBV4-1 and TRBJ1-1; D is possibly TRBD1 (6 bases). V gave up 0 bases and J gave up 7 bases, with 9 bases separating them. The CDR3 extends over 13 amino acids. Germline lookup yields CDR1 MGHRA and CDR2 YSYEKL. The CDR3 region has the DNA TGCGCCAGCAGCCAAGAACTGACAGGTGAAGCTTTCTTT. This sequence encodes CASSQELTGEAFF.

CDR3 sequence (DNA): TGTGCCAGCAGTACCTTTAGACAGGGTAGAACGGGGGACAGGTACAATGAGCAGTTCTTC. As protein: CASSTFRQGRTGDRYNEQFF. The chain couples TRBV27 to TRBJ2-1; 8 positions match TRBD1. Germline values: CDR1 MNHEY, CDR2 SMNVEV (reference sequence). The CDR3 consists of 20 residues. Trimming at V came to 5 bases and at J to 4 bases, leaving 22 bases not matched to a gene.

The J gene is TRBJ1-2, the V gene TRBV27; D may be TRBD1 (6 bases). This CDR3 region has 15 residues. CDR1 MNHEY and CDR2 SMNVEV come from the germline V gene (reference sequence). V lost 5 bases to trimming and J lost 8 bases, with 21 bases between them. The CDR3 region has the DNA TGTGCCAGCAGTCAATTCCGGGGGGGCGCAGAAGGCTACACCTTC. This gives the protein CASSQFRGGAEGYTF.

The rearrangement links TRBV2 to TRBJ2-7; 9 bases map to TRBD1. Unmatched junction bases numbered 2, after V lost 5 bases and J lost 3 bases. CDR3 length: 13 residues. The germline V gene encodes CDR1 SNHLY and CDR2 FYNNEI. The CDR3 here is CASSWDRVYEQYF. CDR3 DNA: TGTGCCAGCAGTTGGGACAGGGTCTACGAGCAGTACTTC.

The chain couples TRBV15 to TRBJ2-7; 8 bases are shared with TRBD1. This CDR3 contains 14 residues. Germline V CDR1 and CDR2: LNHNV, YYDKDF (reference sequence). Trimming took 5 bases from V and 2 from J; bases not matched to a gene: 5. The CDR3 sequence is CATSGGQGPYEQYF. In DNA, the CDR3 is TGTGCCACCAGCGGAGGACAGGGCCCCTACGAGCAGTACTTC.

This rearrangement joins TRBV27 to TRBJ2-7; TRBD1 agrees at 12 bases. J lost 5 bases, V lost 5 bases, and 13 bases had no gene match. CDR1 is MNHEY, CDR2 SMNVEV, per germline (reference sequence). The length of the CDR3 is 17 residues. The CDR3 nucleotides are TGTGCCAGCAGTCCTTTCCCGGGACAGGGGGCTCTCGACGAGCAGTACTTC. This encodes CASSPFPGQGALDEQYF.

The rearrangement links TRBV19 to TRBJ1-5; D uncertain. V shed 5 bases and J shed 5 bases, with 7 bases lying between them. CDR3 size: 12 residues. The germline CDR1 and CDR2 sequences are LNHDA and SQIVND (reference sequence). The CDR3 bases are TGTGCCAGTAGTTCCCGTGATCAGCCCCAGCATTTT. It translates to CASSSRDQPQHF. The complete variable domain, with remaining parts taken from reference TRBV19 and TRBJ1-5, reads DGGITQSPKYLFRKEGQNVTLSCEQNLNHDAMYWYRQDPGQGLRLIYYSQIVNDFQKGDIAEGYSVSREKKESFPLTVTSAQKNPTAFYLCASSSRDQPQHFGDGTRLSIL.

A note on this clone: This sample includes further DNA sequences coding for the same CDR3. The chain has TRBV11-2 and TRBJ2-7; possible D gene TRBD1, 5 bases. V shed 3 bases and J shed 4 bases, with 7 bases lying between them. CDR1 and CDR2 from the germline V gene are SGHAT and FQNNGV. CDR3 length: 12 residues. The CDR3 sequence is CASSFQGYEQYF. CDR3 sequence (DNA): TGTGCCAGCAGCTTCCAGGGATACGAGCAGTACTTC.

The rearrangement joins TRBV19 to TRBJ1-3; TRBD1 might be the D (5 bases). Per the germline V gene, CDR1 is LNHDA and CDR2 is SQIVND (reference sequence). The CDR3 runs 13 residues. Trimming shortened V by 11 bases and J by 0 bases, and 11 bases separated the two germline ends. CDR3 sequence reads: CASSQVSGNTIYF. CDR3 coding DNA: TGTGCCTCCTCACAGGTCTCTGGAAACACCATATATTTT.

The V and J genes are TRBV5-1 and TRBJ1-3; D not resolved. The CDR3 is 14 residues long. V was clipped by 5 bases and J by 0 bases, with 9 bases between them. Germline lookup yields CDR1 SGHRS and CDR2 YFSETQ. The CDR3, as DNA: TGCGCCAGCAGTGACTCGAACTCTGGAAACACCATATATTTT. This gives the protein CASSDSNSGNTIYF.

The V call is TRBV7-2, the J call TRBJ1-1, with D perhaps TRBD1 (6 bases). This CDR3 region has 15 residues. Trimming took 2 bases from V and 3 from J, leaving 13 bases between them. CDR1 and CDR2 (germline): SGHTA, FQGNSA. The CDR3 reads CASSLSTGPYTEAFF. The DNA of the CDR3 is TGTGCCAGCAGCTTATCAACAGGGCCATACACTGAAGCTTTCTTT.

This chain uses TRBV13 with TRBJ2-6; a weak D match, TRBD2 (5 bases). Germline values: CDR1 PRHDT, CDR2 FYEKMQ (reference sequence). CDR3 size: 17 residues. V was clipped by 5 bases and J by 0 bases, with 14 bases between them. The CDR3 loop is CASSPARGSSGANVLTF. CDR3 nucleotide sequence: TGTGCCAGCAGCCCGGCTCGGGGATCCTCTGGGGCCAACGTCCTGACTTTC.

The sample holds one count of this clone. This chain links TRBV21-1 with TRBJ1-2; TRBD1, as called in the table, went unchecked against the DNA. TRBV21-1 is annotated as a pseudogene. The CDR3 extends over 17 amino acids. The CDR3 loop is CASSKDRSKASNYGYTF. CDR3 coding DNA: TGTGCCAGCAGCAAAGACAGGAGCAAGGCTTCTAACTATGGCTACACCTTC.

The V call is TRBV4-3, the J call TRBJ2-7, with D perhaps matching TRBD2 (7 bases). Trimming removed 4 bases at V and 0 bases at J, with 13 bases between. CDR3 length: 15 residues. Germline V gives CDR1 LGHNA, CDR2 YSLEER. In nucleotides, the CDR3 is TGCGCCAGCAGCCGGGAGGGGGGTAGCTCCTACGAGCAGTACTTC. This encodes CASSREGGSSYEQYF.

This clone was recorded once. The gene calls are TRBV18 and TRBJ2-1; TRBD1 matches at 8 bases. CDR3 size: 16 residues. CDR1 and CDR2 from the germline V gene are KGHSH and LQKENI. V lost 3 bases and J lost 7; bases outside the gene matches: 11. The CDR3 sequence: CASSPDRGKFRNEQFF. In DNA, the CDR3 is TGTGCCAGCTCACCCGACAGGGGTAAATTCAGGAATGAGCAGTTCTTC. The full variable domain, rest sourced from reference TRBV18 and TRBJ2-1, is NAGVMQNPRHLVRRRGQEARLRCSPMKGHSHVYWYRQLPEEGLKFMVYLQKENIIDESGMPKERFSAEFPKEGPSILRIQQVVRGDSAAYFCASSPDRGKFRNEQFFGPGTRLTVL.